The 31 T cell receptor beta chains given below trace back to one sample, sequenced in a study of pediatric ulcerative colitis. The rectum was sampled with one to two pinch biopsies at colonoscopy. Produced via immunoSEQ multiplex PCR; TCRdb's table is partial and in-frame only. Among tens of thousands of clones listed, 71% were seen once. The material sequenced was gut tissue. These receptors were collected from a boy aged 5-17 years with severe ulcerative colitis.

This clone was detected only a few times. The chain employs TRBV5-5 and TRBJ1-4; D call uncertain. V was shortened by 0 bases and J by 3 bases, with 9 bases between the two germline ends. CDR3 length equals 15 residues. The germline V gene has CDR1 SGHKS and CDR2 YYEKEE (reference sequence). Here the CDR3 reads CASSLAGAPNEKLFF. The CDR3 DNA follows: TGTGCCAGCAGCTTGGCCGGAGCACCTAATGAAAAACTGTTTTTT.

The V call is TRBV30, the J call TRBJ1-1, with unresolved D. Germline CDR1 and CDR2: GTSNPN and SVGIG (reference sequence). The CDR3 contains 13 residues. With 0 bases removed from V and 0 bases from J, the gap between germline ends came to 5 bases. For the CDR3, the DNA is TGTGCCTGGAGTGTAAATATGAACACTGAAGCTTTCTTT. This codes for CAWSVNMNTEAFF.

In this sample, this clone is medium-sized. This chain links TRBV10-3 with TRBJ2-7; TRBD2 might be the D (5 bases). This CDR3 comprises 12 residues. The germline V gene encodes CDR1 ENHRY and CDR2 SYGVKD. Trimming cost V 3 bases and J 4 bases, with 7 bases left between them. The CDR3 nucleotides read TGTGCCATCAGTGACGAGGGTTACGAGCAGTACTTC. Translating gives CAISDEGYEQYF.

V is TRBV5-4 and J is TRBJ2-3, with D possibly TRBD2 on 6 matching bases. The germline V gene has CDR1 SGHNT and CDR2 YYREEE (reference sequence). Trimming shortened V by 2 bases and J by 5 bases, and 9 bases separated the two germline ends. The length of the CDR3 is 13 residues. The CDR3 DNA follows: TGTGCCAGCAGCTTAGGGACTGGAGATACGCAGTATTTT. Its protein product is CASSLGTGDTQYF.

The chain recombines TRBV5-1 with TRBJ1-2; maybe TRBD1 (5 bases). Per the germline V gene, CDR1 is SGHRS and CDR2 is YFSETQ. The CDR3 runs 14 residues. With 1 base removed from V and 1 base from J, the gap between germline ends came to 8 bases. DNA of the CDR3: TGCGCCAGCAGCTTGACAGGAGATAACTATGGCTACACCTTC. The encoded protein is CASSLTGDNYGYTF.

Here the CDR3 reads CASRYGTHINTGELFF. The CDR3 region has the DNA TGCGCCAGCAGATACGGGACACACATTAACACCGGGGAGCTGTTTTTT. The V gene is TRBV5-1, the J gene TRBJ2-2; tentatively, D is TRBD1 (6 bases). V gave up 5 bases and J gave up 2 bases, with 16 bases separating them. Looked up from germline, CDR1 is SGHRS and CDR2 is YFSETQ. The CDR3 extends over 16 amino acids.

The rearrangement links TRBV28 to TRBJ2-3, with D tentatively TRBD2 (5 bases). V was cut by 1 base and J by 0 bases, with 17 bases left in between. Germline V gives CDR1 MDHEN, CDR2 SYDVKM. The CDR3 is 18 amino acids. CDR3 in DNA: TGTGCCAGCAGTTTATTACCCTGGCAGTGGACTAGCACAGATACGCAGTATTTT. Protein product: CASSLLPWQWTSTDTQYF.

The chain is built from TRBV2 and TRBJ1-2; perhaps TRBD1 as D (6 bases). V lost 7 bases to trimming and J lost 8 bases, with 20 bases between them. The CDR3 length is 14 residues. CDR1 is SNHLY, CDR2 FYNNEI, per germline. The CDR3 spells CASIRGASLDGYTF. CDR3 nucleotides: TGTGCCAGCATCCGGGGGGCGAGTCTCGACGGCTACACCTTC. The full variable domain, its missing parts supplied by reference TRBV2 and TRBJ1-2, is EPEVTQTPSHQVTQMGQEVILRCVPISNHLYFYWYRQILGQKVEFLVSFYNNEISEKSEIFDDQFSVERPDGSNFTLKIRSTKLEDSAMYFCASIRGASLDGYTFGSGTRLTVV.

This rearrangement joins TRBV4-3 to TRBJ1-1, with a tentative D call TRBD1 (6 bases). Per the germline V gene, CDR1 is LGHNA and CDR2 is YSLEER. Deletions cut 2 bases from V and 5 bases from J, with 12 bases between. The CDR3 extends over 14 amino acids. The CDR3 spells CASSQSDRLTEAFF. CDR3 in DNA: TGCGCCAGCAGCCAAAGCGACAGGCTGACTGAAGCTTTCTTT.

The J gene is TRBJ1-1, the V gene TRBV5-6; D is unresolved. Trimming stripped 1 base from V and 0 bases from J, with 10 bases between. There are 15 residues in the CDR3. Germline CDR1 SGHDT, CDR2 YYEEEE. DNA of the CDR3: TGTGCCAGCAGCTTGCGAAGCCATATGAACACTGAAGCTTTCTTT. Protein product: CASSLRSHMNTEAFF.

This clone is judged medium-sized. The V and J genes are TRBV29-1 and TRBJ2-5; D not resolved. Trimming left V 7 bases short and J 2 bases short, with 8 bases between. The CDR3 sequence is 11 residues long. The germline CDR1 and CDR2 sequences are SQVTM and ANQGSEA. The CDR3 DNA sequence: TGCAGCGCTTCCCTACAAGAGACCCAGTACTTC. As protein: CSASLQETQYF. Based on the CDR3 plus reference TRBV29-1 and TRBJ2-5, the full variable domain is SAVISQKPSRDICQRGTSLTIQCQVDSQVTMMFWYRQQPGQSLTLIATANQGSEATYESGFVIDKFPISRPNLTFSTLTVSNMSPEDSSIYLCSASLQETQYFGPGTRLLVL.

This chain joins TRBV6-4 and TRBJ2-3; 10 bases fit TRBD2. This CDR3 is 15 amino acids long. V trimming: 3 bases; J trimming: 2 bases; junction bases outside the gene matches: 2. Germline V CDR1 and CDR2: MRHNA, SNTAGT. The CDR3 spells CASSESGGATDTQYF. The CDR3 DNA is TGTGCCAGCAGTGAAAGCGGGGGGGCCACAGATACGCAGTATTTT.

This clone was detected only a few times. The chain recombines TRBV2 with TRBJ1-5; 7 bases agree with TRBD1. In germline, CDR1 is SNHLY, CDR2 FYNNEI. V dropped 7 bases and J dropped 6; count of bases not matched to a gene: 9. The CDR3 covers 14 residues. The CDR3 DNA reads as TGTGCCAGCAACCTTCAGGGGGTCAGTCAGCCCCAGCATTTT. Its protein product is CASNLQGVSQPQHF.

This clone showed up just a few times. V and J are TRBV7-9 and TRBJ2-2; D gene uncertain. V lost 1 base to trimming and J lost 5 bases, with 11 bases between them. CDR3 length equals 15 residues. In germline, CDR1 is SEHNR, CDR2 FQNEAQ (reference sequence). CDR3 bases: TGTGCCAGCAGCTTAGGGGCTGGGATAACCGGGGAGCTGTTTTTT. This codes for CASSLGAGITGELFF.

CDR3 protein: CSASPRFEQYF. CDR3 nucleotides: TGCAGTGCCTCCCCACGTTTCGAGCAGTACTTC. This chain links TRBV20-1 with TRBJ2-7; D unclear. Germline V lookup: CDR1 DFQATT, CDR2 SNEGSKA (reference sequence). V dropped 6 bases and J dropped 6 bases, with 12 bases sitting between them. CDR3 length: 11 amino acids.

V gene TRBV19 combines with J gene TRBJ1-6; the D gene is possibly TRBD1 (6 bases). V was shortened by 3 bases and J by 10 bases, with 19 bases between the two germline ends. This CDR3 spans 16 amino acids. Germline CDR1 is LNHDA and CDR2 is SQIVND (reference sequence). As DNA, the CDR3 is TGTGCCAGTAGTATGACGGGGGGGGGCTTCGGATCACCCCTCCACTTT. Amino acids: CASSMTGGGFGSPLHF.

V and J are TRBV5-4 and TRBJ1-2; possible D gene TRBD1, 5 bases. The germline V and J ends were trimmed by 2 bases and 8 bases, with 10 bases remaining between them. CDR3 length: 12 residues. Germline CDR1 SGHNT, CDR2 YYREEE (reference sequence). CDR3 nucleotide sequence: TGTGCCAGCAGCTTTGACAGTTCGGGCTACACCTTC. Encoded protein: CASSFDSSGYTF.

V and J are TRBV25-1 and TRBJ2-7, with 12 bases matching TRBD2. With 6 bases clipped from V and 3 bases from J, the junction kept 9 bases outside the gene matches. This CDR3 contains 16 residues. CDR1 and CDR2 (germline): MGHDK, SYGVNS. The chain's CDR3 is CASSTPTSGGYYEQYF. CDR3 sequence (DNA): TGTGCCAGCAGCACGCCTACTAGCGGGGGGTACTACGAGCAGTACTTC.

This clone appeared a few times. The chain employs TRBV4-3 and TRBJ1-2; a possible D gene is TRBD1 (5 bases). Germline CDR1 and CDR2: LGHNA and YSLEER. V was trimmed by 0 bases and J by 4 bases, leaving 12 bases between them. CDR3 length: 15 residues. The CDR3 bases are TGCGCCAGCAGCCAAGAAATCAGGGTCCCCTATGGCTACACCTTC. It yields the protein CASSQEIRVPYGYTF.

This chain connects TRBV9 to TRBJ2-4, with D perhaps assigned TRBD1 or TRBD2 (5 bases each). Looked up from germline, CDR1 is SGDLS and CDR2 is YYNGEE. The length of the CDR3 is 14 residues. The V end lost 2 bases, the J end lost 5 bases, and 11 bases lay between the germline ends. The chain's CDR3 is CASSVAMGENIQYF. CDR3 sequence (DNA): TGTGCCAGCAGCGTGGCCATGGGGGAAAACATTCAGTACTTC.

The chain joins TRBV2 to TRBJ1-5; 7 bases map to TRBD1. After removal of 4 bases from V and 7 bases from J, the junction contained 10 bases not matched to a gene. The CDR3 loop spans 15 amino acids. Per the germline V gene, CDR1 is SNHLY and CDR2 is FYNNEI. The CDR3 is CASSVRQGRWQPQHF. The CDR3 region has the DNA TGTGCCAGCAGTGTGAGACAGGGTCGATGGCAGCCCCAGCATTTT.

The chain has TRBV5-8 and TRBJ1-4, with 8 bases aligning to TRBD1. The CDR3 runs to 17 residues. Germline CDR1 is SGHTS and CDR2 is YDEGEE. V was pared by 3 bases and J by 4 bases, with 11 bases of the junction left unmatched. CDR3 DNA sequence: TGTGCCAGCAGCTCAAATAAACAGGGGGTCCTTAATGAAAAACTGTTTTTT. Protein: CASSSNKQGVLNEKLFF.

The chain combines TRBV9 with TRBJ1-1, with D maybe TRBD1 (5 bases). V lost 4 bases and J 5 bases, leaving 12 bases between the germline ends. The CDR3 runs 13 residues. CDR1 SGDLS and CDR2 YYNGEE come from the germline V gene. The CDR3 nucleotides read TGTGCCAGCAGCATGAGGGGAAGGACTGAAGCTTTCTTT. This gives the protein CASSMRGRTEAFF.

The chain couples TRBV2 to TRBJ1-1, with 9 bases lining up with TRBD1. There are 20 residues in the CDR3. Trimming at V came to 6 bases and at J to 1 base, leaving 21 bases not matched to a gene. Germline values: CDR1 SNHLY, CDR2 FYNNEI. DNA of the CDR3: TGTGCCAGCAGAGCACCGGGACAGGGTTCGAGGGGGGGGTCGAACACTGAAGCTTTCTTT. Translating gives CASRAPGQGSRGGSNTEAFF.

The CDR3 loop reads CASSLGQGGTEAFF. CDR3 sequence (DNA): TGTGCCAGCAGTTTAGGACAGGGGGGAACTGAAGCTTTCTTT. This chain links TRBV27 with TRBJ1-1; 10 positions agree with TRBD1. V shed 2 bases, J shed 5 bases, and the junction held 2 bases outside the gene matches. Germline assignment: CDR1 MNHEY and CDR2 SMNVEV (reference sequence). The CDR3 has 14 residues.

This chain connects TRBV29-1 to TRBJ1-1; D uncertain. This CDR3 has 14 residues. Germline V gives CDR1 SQVTM, CDR2 ANQGSEA. Trimming cost V 4 bases and J 4 bases, with 16 bases left between them. The CDR3 DNA follows: TGCAGCGTTGCATTTCGGGCGGTGGGCACTGAAGCTTTCTTT. Amino acid sequence: CSVAFRAVGTEAFF. The full variable domain, completed using reference TRBV29-1 and TRBJ1-1, is SAVISQKPSRDICQRGTSLTIQCQVDSQVTMMFWYRQQPGQSLTLIATANQGSEATYESGFVIDKFPISRPNLTFSTLTVSNMSPEDSSIYLCSVAFRAVGTEAFFGQGTRLTVV.

The rearrangement links TRBV6-5 to TRBJ2-7; possibly TRBD2 for D (6 bases). The CDR3 has 15 residues. Trimming pared 2 bases from V and 2 bases from J, leaving 13 bases between. CDR1 MNHEY and CDR2 SVGAGI come from the germline V gene. The CDR3: CASSYMEGRTYEQYF. CDR3 coding DNA: TGTGCCAGCAGTTACATGGAGGGGCGAACCTACGAGCAGTACTTC.

V and J are TRBV9 and TRBJ1-2, with D maybe TRBD1 (6 bases). V lost 3 bases and J 4 bases, leaving 13 bases between the germline ends. CDR1 SGDLS and CDR2 YYNGEE come from the germline V gene. The CDR3 is 14 residues long. CDR3 residues: CASSGDIGGYGYTF. The CDR3 DNA is TGTGCCAGCAGCGGGGACATAGGGGGCTATGGCTACACCTTC.

The count of this clone is one. The V and J genes are TRBV7-9 and TRBJ1-5, with D hard to call. Trimming left V 4 bases short and J 9 bases short, with 22 bases between. This CDR3 comprises 16 residues. CDR1 and CDR2 (germline): SEHNR, FQNEAQ (reference sequence). The CDR3 coding sequence is TGTGCCAGCAGCTCCGAACGGACCTCAGTTAGCCGGCCCCAGCATTTT. Its protein product is CASSSERTSVSRPQHF.

The V gene is TRBV7-9, the J gene TRBJ2-6, with D uncertain. This CDR3 has 13 residues. Trimming removed 5 bases at V and 4 bases at J, with 6 bases between. Per germline, CDR1 SEHNR and CDR2 FQNEAQ (reference sequence). The DNA of the CDR3 is TGTGCCAGCAGCCCCCAGGGGGCCAACGTCCTGACTTTC. This sequence encodes CASSPQGANVLTF.

The rearrangement joins TRBV7-3 to TRBJ2-1, with TRBD2 matching 8 bases. Germline V gives CDR1 SGHTA, CDR2 FQGTGA. This CDR3 has 15 amino acids. V lost 5 bases and J lost 0; bases outside the gene matches: 3. This CDR3 reads CASSQGTSSYNEQFF. The CDR3 bases are TGTGCCAGCAGCCAGGGGACTAGCTCCTACAATGAGCAGTTCTTC.